This entry features one T cell receptor (beta chain) sequence. This sample is drawn from a study of shared clonotypes between healthy human individuals. Sequenced by immunoSEQ multiplex PCR; TCRdb stores in-frame clones only, minus some. The table shows about 980,000 clones, with 76% occurring only once. Healthy adults negative for HIV, lacking recent acute infections or vaccinations, served as donors. Memory CD4+ cells were the fraction left after CD45RA+ naive selection. V lost 2 bases, J lost 2 bases, and 8 bases lay in between. The V gene's germline CDR1 is LNHDA and CDR2 SQIVND (reference sequence). The CDR3 is 14 residues long.

The TCR was taken from a man between 18 and 35 years old in good health. This chain joins TRBV19 and TRBJ2-3; D remains unclear. The sample taken for sequencing was memory CD4+ T cells sorted from blood. The subset was: CD45RA-negative fraction. The CDR3: CASSIRSATDTQYF. In DNA form, the CDR3 reads TGTGCCAGTAGTATACGTTCGGCCACAGATACGCAGTATTTT.